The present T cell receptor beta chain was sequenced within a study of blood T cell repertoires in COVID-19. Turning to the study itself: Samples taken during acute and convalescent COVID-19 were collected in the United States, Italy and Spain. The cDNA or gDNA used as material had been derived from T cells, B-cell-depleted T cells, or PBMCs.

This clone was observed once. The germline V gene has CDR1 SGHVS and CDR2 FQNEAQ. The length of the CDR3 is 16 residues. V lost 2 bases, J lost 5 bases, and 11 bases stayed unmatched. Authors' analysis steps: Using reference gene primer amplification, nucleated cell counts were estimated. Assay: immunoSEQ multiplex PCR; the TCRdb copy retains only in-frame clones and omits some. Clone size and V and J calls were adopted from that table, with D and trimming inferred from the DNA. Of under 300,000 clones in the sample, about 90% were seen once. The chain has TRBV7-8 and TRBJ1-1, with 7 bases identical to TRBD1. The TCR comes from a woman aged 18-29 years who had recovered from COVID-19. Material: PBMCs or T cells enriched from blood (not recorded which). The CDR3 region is CASSLWTGPRRTEAFF. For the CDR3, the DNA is TGTGCCAGCAGCTTATGGACAGGTCCCCGAAGGACTGAAGCTTTCTTT.